This paragraph covers one TCR beta chain sequence. What it binds is unknown. This entry belongs to a study of T cells after yellow fever vaccination. Study summary: Low-cell-number fractions were prepared with SMART-Seq v4 Ultra Low Input.

TCRdb processed the 5' RACE reads anew with MiXCR; each CDR3 protein has one entry. The repertoire holds 510,000 or so distinct CDR3 sequences, 15% to 20% seen once, with around an eighth in the top ten. Trimming removed 5 bases at V and 4 bases at J, with 20 bases between. This CDR3 has 16 residues. CDR1 and CDR2 from the germline V gene are SGHVS and FQNEAQ. Findings and limits, study-wide: The presence of abundant clonotypes contaminating from the bulk population was possible in FACS-sorted repertoires. The appearance of a small share of clonotypes in both CD4 and CD8 compartments was observed. Clones that expanded after primary vaccination mostly reappeared after the booster (just over 95% CD4, approximately 85% CD8).

This rearrangement joins TRBV7-8 to TRBJ2-5; D might be TRBD2 (5 bases). The sequence was obtained from a man aged 30 to 39 who received the YFV17D yellow fever vaccine. Material: PBMCs, obtained 15 days after the yellow fever booster vaccination. DNA of the CDR3: TGTGCCAGCAGCGAGATACTAGTGTCAGGCCGAGAGACCCAGTACTTC. Its translation is CASSEILVSGRETQYF.